The 32 T cell receptor beta chains listed next were all sequenced from one sample in a study of blood T cells in healthy people across ages. Combining a sample-barcoded 5' primer with a J-beta primer mix, a second PCR ran for roughly 6 to 11 cycles. TCRdb processed the 5' RACE reads anew with MiXCR; each CDR3 protein has one entry. In the table there are roughly 1,500,000 distinct CDR3 sequences, 42% of which are singletons. What was sequenced was blood. The receptors stem from a woman between 18 and 29 years old in good health.

This CDR3 reads CAPRTGVTGANVLTF. The CDR3 DNA follows: TGTGCCCCCCGGACAGGGGTAACTGGGGCCAACGTCCTGACTTTC. This chain connects TRBV19 to TRBJ2-6; 9 nucleotides agree with TRBD1. Looked up from germline, CDR1 is LNHDA and CDR2 is SQIVND (reference sequence). The CDR3 loop spans 15 amino acids. Trimming cost V 11 bases and J 2 bases; bases outside gene matches: 7.

This clonotype was found many times. V is TRBV6-6 and J is TRBJ1-2; no definite D call. CDR3 length: 14 residues. Looked up from germline, CDR1 is MNHNY and CDR2 is SVGAGI (reference sequence). The germline V and J ends were trimmed by 5 bases and 0 bases, with 10 bases remaining between them. The CDR3 DNA sequence: TGTGCCAGCAGTGATGACGGAGCTAACTATGGCTACACCTTC. This codes for CASSDDGANYGYTF.

This rearrangement joins TRBV7-9 to TRBJ1-1, with D uncertain. The CDR3 runs 14 residues. V gave up 2 bases and J gave up 0 bases, with 7 bases separating them. CDR1 SEHNR and CDR2 FQNEAQ come from the germline V gene (reference sequence). CDR3 nucleotide sequence: TGTGCCAGCAGCTTAAAAAGCTTGAACACTGAAGCTTTCTTT. Translating gives CASSLKSLNTEAFF. The full variable domain, its missing parts supplied by reference TRBV7-9 and TRBJ1-1, is DTGVSQNPRHKITKRGQNVTFRCDPISEHNRLYWYRQTLGQGPEFLTYFQNEAQLEKSRLLSDRFSAERPKGSFSTLEIQRTEQGDSAMYLCASSLKSLNTEAFFGQGTRLTVV.

This chain joins TRBV28 and TRBJ1-4; D unresolved. The germline V and J ends were trimmed by 3 bases and 0 bases, with 8 bases remaining between them. The CDR3 is 15 residues long. CDR1 and CDR2 (germline): MDHEN, SYDVKM. The CDR3 DNA reads TGTGCCAGCAGTTTTTCCATTGCAACTAATGAAAAACTGTTTTTT. Its protein product is CASSFSIATNEKLFF.

The V gene is TRBV20-1, the J gene TRBJ2-3, with 8 bases fitting TRBD1. This CDR3 contains 15 residues. V lost 0 bases and J lost 3; bases outside the gene matches: 5. In germline, CDR1 is DFQATT, CDR2 SNEGSKA (reference sequence). CDR3 sequence (DNA): TGCAGTGCTAGAGAGGCAGGACAGGGTACAGATACGCAGTATTTT. This codes for CSAREAGQGTDTQYF.

The chain links TRBV12-3 or TRBV12-4 to TRBJ1-2; 7 positions match TRBD1. Trimming cost V 6 bases and J 4 bases; bases outside gene matches: 8. The CDR3 consists of 14 residues. CDR3 nucleotides: TGTGCCAGCAGACTTTCAGGGGGACTCTATGGCTACACCTTC. Translated: CASRLSGGLYGYTF.

The chain employs TRBV20-1 and TRBJ1-4, with a weak D call TRBD1 (5 bases). V was pared by 0 bases and J by 8 bases, with 16 bases between. The CDR3 spans 15 residues. Looked up from germline, CDR1 is DFQATT and CDR2 is SNEGSKA (reference sequence). The CDR3 loop reads CSARESGRDGEKLFF. The CDR3 nucleotides read TGCAGTGCTAGAGAGAGTGGCAGGGACGGAGAAAAACTGTTTTTT.

The chain couples TRBV27 to TRBJ2-1; TRBD2 agrees at 7 bases. The CDR3 sequence is 15 residues long. The ends lost 5 bases at V and 13 bases at J; junction bases unmatched: 17. From germline, CDR1 is MNHEY and CDR2 SMNVEV (reference sequence). CDR3 protein: CASSPTAGTGETQFF. The CDR3 region has the DNA TGTGCCAGCAGTCCAACAGCGGGAACCGGAGAGACCCAGTTCTTC.

Ten or more counts support this clonotype. The chain recombines TRBV5-1 with TRBJ2-1; 10 nucleotides match TRBD2. The ends lost 3 bases at V and 7 bases at J; junction bases unmatched: 13. In germline, CDR1 is SGHRS, CDR2 YFSETQ. The CDR3 contains 17 residues. CDR3 nucleotide sequence: TGCGCCAGCAGCTCTGGGATGACTAGCGGGTTTTATAATGAGCAGTTCTTC. Encoded protein: CASSSGMTSGFYNEQFF.

This clonotype was recorded a few times. V usage is TRBV5-1 and J usage is TRBJ2-3, with D unresolved. There are 15 residues in the CDR3. Germline V gene data show CDR1 as SGHRS and CDR2 as YFSETQ. V was trimmed by 0 bases and J by 1 base, leaving 9 bases between them. This CDR3 is CASSLAVTGTDTQYF. The CDR3, as DNA: TGCGCCAGCAGCTTGGCCGTAACCGGCACAGATACGCAGTATTTT.

The J gene is TRBJ2-5, the V gene TRBV3-1; no clear D. Trimming stripped 3 bases from V and 11 bases from J, with 19 bases between. Germline V gene sequence: CDR1 LGHDT, CDR2 YNNKEL (reference sequence). This CDR3 is 14 amino acids long. The CDR3 DNA follows: TGTGCCAGCAGCCACCTATTGGTGCACTCCGGGCAGTACTTC. Translating it yields CASSHLLVHSGQYF.

This clonotype was found a few times. This rearrangement joins TRBV5-1 to TRBJ1-4; D is perhaps TRBD1 (5 bases). V dropped 3 bases and J dropped 4 bases, with 13 bases sitting between them. The CDR3 is 15 residues long. Germline CDR1 and CDR2: SGHRS and YFSETQ. The CDR3 nucleotides read TGCGCCAGCAGCTGGGGAGGGGACTATAATGAAAAACTGTTTTTT. Its protein product is CASSWGGDYNEKLFF.

The chain has TRBV12-3 or TRBV12-4 and TRBJ2-1; unclear D gene. The CDR3 totals 14 residues. Trimming took off 6 bases at V and 9 bases at J, with 18 bases between the two ends. CDR3 sequence (DNA): TGTGCCAGCAGCCCAGGACCGGGCATGGTTGAGCAGTTCTTC. It codes for CASSPGPGMVEQFF.

The CDR3: CAIGPPDLGPETQYF. The CDR3 nucleotides read TGTGCCATCGGGCCGCCTGACCTTGGCCCGGAGACCCAGTACTTC. The V call is TRBV10-3, the J call TRBJ2-5; D gene unclear. Germline V lookup: CDR1 ENHRY, CDR2 SYGVKD. CDR3 size: 15 residues. Trimming stripped 8 bases from V and 5 bases from J, with 21 bases between.

There are a few counts of this clonotype. The gene calls are TRBV10-3 and TRBJ2-1; tentatively, D is TRBD2 (7 bases). The CDR3 loop spans 11 amino acids. The germline CDR1 and CDR2 sequences are ENHRY and SYGVKD. Trimming stripped 7 bases from V and 8 bases from J, with 9 bases between. This CDR3 reads CAITGGDEQFF. CDR3 nucleotides: TGTGCCATCACGGGGGGCGATGAGCAGTTCTTC.

DNA for the CDR3: TGTGCCAGCAGCTCCAACCACAGGAGGGAGGCTTTCTTT. Protein product: CASSSNHRREAFF. The V call is TRBV7-2, the J call TRBJ1-1, with D perhaps TRBD1 (5 bases). The CDR3 has 13 amino acids. V was clipped by 4 bases and J by 11 bases, with 17 bases between them. Germline V gene data show CDR1 as SGHTA and CDR2 as FQGNSA.

This clonotype occurred a few times. This rearrangement joins TRBV10-3 to TRBJ2-1; the D gene is possibly TRBD2 (5 bases). Germline CDR1 reads ENHRY; CDR2 reads SYGVKD. Trimming left V 2 bases short and J 6 bases short, with 14 bases between. The CDR3 length is 15 residues. This chain's CDR3 is CAISERGGRLNEQFF. The CDR3 DNA follows: TGTGCCATCAGTGAGCGGGGTGGCAGACTCAATGAGCAGTTCTTC.

CDR3: CASSFLLGTDTQYF. CDR3 nucleotides: TGTGCCAGCAGCTTCCTATTGGGGACAGATACGCAGTATTTT. V is TRBV7-2 and J is TRBJ2-3; D not resolved. Between the trimmed V and J ends, which lost 3 bases and 3 bases, there was a span of 10 bases. The CDR3 contains 14 residues. Germline lookup yields CDR1 SGHTA and CDR2 FQGNSA. Full variable domain (missing parts from reference TRBV7-2 and TRBJ2-3): GAGVSQSPSNKVTEKGKDVELRCDPISGHTALYWYRQSLGQGLEFLIYFQGNSAPDKSGLPSDRFSAERTGGSVSTLTIQRTQQEDSAVYLCASSFLLGTDTQYFGPGTRLTVL.

V and J are TRBV7-2 and TRBJ2-3; 13 bases match TRBD2. Germline CDR1 and CDR2: SGHTA and FQGNSA. The trim removed 6 bases at V and 4 bases at J, leaving 4 bases unmatched. This CDR3 region has 15 residues. This CDR3 reads CASRGLAGVADTQYF. Written as DNA, the CDR3 is TGTGCCAGCAGAGGACTAGCGGGAGTGGCAGATACGCAGTATTTT.

The rearrangement joins TRBV5-1 to TRBJ2-2, with TRBD2 matching over 8 bases. J gave up 7 bases and V 9 bases, and 11 bases lay outside the gene matches. CDR1 is SGHRS and CDR2 is YFSETQ in the germline V gene. This CDR3 has 14 residues. CDR3 region: CATCPGLEVGELFF. The CDR3 nucleotides read TGCGCCACTTGCCCGGGACTAGAAGTCGGGGAGCTGTTTTTT.

This sequence joins TRBV27 and TRBJ1-1; no clear D gene. V dropped 4 bases and J dropped 0 bases, with 9 bases sitting between them. Germline CDR1 and CDR2: MNHEY and SMNVEV (reference sequence). The CDR3 sequence is 14 residues long. CDR3 DNA sequence: TGTGCCAGCAGTTCTTCCGTGTTGAACACTGAAGCTTTCTTT. The encoded protein is CASSSSVLNTEAFF.

The chain combines TRBV7-9 with TRBJ1-6; D is ambiguous. Between the trimmed V and J ends, which lost 8 bases and 7 bases, there was a span of 18 bases. Looked up from germline, CDR1 is SEHNR and CDR2 is FQNEAQ (reference sequence). The CDR3 runs 15 residues. CDR3 bases: TGTGCCAGCCGGAAATTCTCAAGCGACAATTCACCCCTCCACTTT. Translation gives CASRKFSSDNSPLHF.

The chain is built from TRBV28 and TRBJ1-1; D is possibly TRBD1 (6 bases). Trimming left V 7 bases short and J 1 base short, with 19 bases between. This CDR3 is 16 amino acids long. The V gene's germline CDR1 is MDHEN and CDR2 SYDVKM. The CDR3 is CASNSQGRLSNTEAFF. The CDR3 nucleotides are TGTGCCAGCAATTCTCAGGGGCGTCTTTCGAACACTGAAGCTTTCTTT.

The chain carries TRBV30 and TRBJ1-2; D not resolved. V lost 5 bases, J lost 4 bases, and 14 bases lay in between. The CDR3 is 13 amino acids. In germline, CDR1 is GTSNPN, CDR2 SVGIG (reference sequence). The CDR3 DNA follows: TGTGCCTGGGCTAGGGCACCAACCTATGGCTACACCTTC. Translating it yields CAWARAPTYGYTF.

This chain connects TRBV9 to TRBJ1-2; a possible D gene is TRBD1 (5 bases). CDR3 length: 12 amino acids. Trimming pared 1 base from V and 6 bases from J, leaving 7 bases between. The germline V gene encodes CDR1 SGDLS and CDR2 YYNGEE. CDR3 nucleotide sequence: TGTGCCAGCAGCGTACCGGGGGATGGCTACACCTTC. Translation: CASSVPGDGYTF.

V and J are TRBV29-1 and TRBJ1-4, with 9 bases lining up with TRBD1. The CDR3 length is 14 residues. CDR1 and CDR2 (germline): SQVTM, ANQGSEA. V lost 6 bases and J lost 6; bases outside the gene matches: 8. CDR3 DNA sequence: TGCAGCGTACCTAATGACAGGGGGGATGAAAAACTGTTTTTT. Amino acids: CSVPNDRGDEKLFF.

This chain connects TRBV5-5 to TRBJ2-1, with 9 bases matching TRBD2. V lost 6 bases, J lost 9 bases, and 13 bases stayed unmatched. Germline CDR1 is SGHKS and CDR2 is YYEKEE (reference sequence). The CDR3 sequence is 15 residues long. The CDR3 region has the DNA TGTGCCAGCATCCAGGGACTAGCTGGGGGTAGTGAGCAGTTCTTC. This sequence encodes CASIQGLAGGSEQFF.

V is TRBV5-1 and J is TRBJ2-5, with 14 bases matching TRBD2. The CDR3 runs 18 residues. The V gene end was trimmed by 4 bases and the J gene end by 5 bases; junction bases not matched to a gene: 13. Per the germline V gene, CDR1 is SGHRS and CDR2 is YFSETQ. CDR3 loop: CASSLKGLAGVKGETQYF. CDR3 nucleotides: TGCGCCAGCAGCCTAAAGGGACTAGCGGGAGTTAAGGGGGAGACCCAGTACTTC.

This clonotype has a single count. The V call is TRBV6-5, the J call TRBJ1-1; 9 nucleotides agree with TRBD1. From germline, CDR1 is MNHEY and CDR2 SVGAGI. The CDR3 consists of 14 residues. The junction had 7 bases not matched to a gene; V was cut back by 6 bases and J by 5 bases. CDR3 in amino acids: CASSSGTGKTEAFF. The CDR3 DNA follows: TGTGCCAGCAGCTCCGGGACAGGGAAGACTGAAGCTTTCTTT.

This chain connects TRBV24-1 to TRBJ2-2; 9 positions match TRBD1. J lost 5 bases, V lost 3 bases, and 6 bases had no gene match. Per germline, CDR1 KGHDR and CDR2 SFDVKD. The CDR3 contains 16 residues. CDR3 loop: CATSDPGQGWTGELFF. As DNA, the CDR3 is TGTGCCACCAGTGATCCTGGACAGGGGTGGACCGGGGAGCTGTTTTTT.

Concerning this clonotype: It may be a read error: a sequence one base away is much more abundant. V is TRBV7-2 and J is TRBJ2-5; D perhaps matches TRBD1 (5 bases). V was trimmed by 5 bases and J by 4 bases, leaving 11 bases between them. The length of the CDR3 is 13 residues. In germline, CDR1 is SGHTA, CDR2 FQGNSA. CDR3 bases: TGTGCCAGCAGCGGGTCTAGGGGAGAGACCCAGTACTTC. Its protein is CASSGSRGETQYF.

This clonotype was counted a single time. The CDR3 region has the DNA TGCAGTGCTAGTTCGGGGGGGCGAGCTGAAGCTTTCTTT. This sequence encodes CSASSGGRAEAFF. V usage is TRBV20-1 and J usage is TRBJ1-1; D is perhaps TRBD1 (6 bases). This CDR3 spans 13 amino acids. V was shortened by 3 bases and J by 6 bases, with 14 bases between the two germline ends. CDR1 is DFQATT and CDR2 is SNEGSKA in the germline V gene (reference sequence).